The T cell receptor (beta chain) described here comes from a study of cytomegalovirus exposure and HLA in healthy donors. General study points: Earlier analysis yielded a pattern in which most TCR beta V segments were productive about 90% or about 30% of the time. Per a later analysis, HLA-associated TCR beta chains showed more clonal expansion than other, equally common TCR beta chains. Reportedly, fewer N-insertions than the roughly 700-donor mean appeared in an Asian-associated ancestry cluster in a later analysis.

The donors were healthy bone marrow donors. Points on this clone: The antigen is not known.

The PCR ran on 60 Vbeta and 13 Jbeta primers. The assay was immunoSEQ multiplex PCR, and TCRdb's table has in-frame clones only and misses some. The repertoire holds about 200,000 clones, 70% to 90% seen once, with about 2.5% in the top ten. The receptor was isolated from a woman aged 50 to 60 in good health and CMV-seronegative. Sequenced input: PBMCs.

CDR3 coding DNA: TGTGCCAGCAGTTTAACGGGACAGGAACAAGAGACCCAGTACTTC. This encodes CASSLTGQEQETQYF. This sequence joins TRBV28 and TRBJ2-5; 8 bases are shared with TRBD1. Germline trimming cut 2 bases from V and 2 bases from J; bases unmatched to any gene: 4. This CDR3 has 15 residues. Germline V CDR1 and CDR2: MDHEN, SYDVKM. The complete variable domain, with remaining parts taken from reference TRBV28 and TRBJ2-5, reads DVKVTQSSRYLVKRTGEKVFLECVQDMDHENMFWYRQDPGLGLRLIYFSYDVKMKEKGDIPEGYSVSREKKERFSLILESASTNQTSMYLCASSLTGQEQETQYFGPGTRLLVL.